The present T cell receptor beta chain was sequenced within a study of cytomegalovirus exposure and HLA in healthy donors. General study results and limits: In the roughly 120 validation repertoires, a later analysis found that first-cohort TCR clusters tended to co-occur.

Sequenced by immunoSEQ multiplex PCR; TCRdb stores in-frame clones only, minus some. The data contain roughly 200,000 clones, roughly 80% of them singletons. With regard to this clone: Its specificity is unknown.

CDR1 MGHDK and CDR2 SYGVNS come from the germline V gene. This CDR3 spans 13 amino acids. V gave up 6 bases and J gave up 1 base; unmatched junction bases: 2. The sequenced sample was PBMCs. The sequence was collected from a woman younger than 30 in good health and CMV-seropositive. This rearrangement joins TRBV25-1 to TRBJ1-1, with 7 bases that match TRBD1. The CDR3 here is CASSWTGNTEAFF. DNA for the CDR3: TGTGCCAGCAGCTGGACAGGGAACACTGAAGCTTTCTTT.